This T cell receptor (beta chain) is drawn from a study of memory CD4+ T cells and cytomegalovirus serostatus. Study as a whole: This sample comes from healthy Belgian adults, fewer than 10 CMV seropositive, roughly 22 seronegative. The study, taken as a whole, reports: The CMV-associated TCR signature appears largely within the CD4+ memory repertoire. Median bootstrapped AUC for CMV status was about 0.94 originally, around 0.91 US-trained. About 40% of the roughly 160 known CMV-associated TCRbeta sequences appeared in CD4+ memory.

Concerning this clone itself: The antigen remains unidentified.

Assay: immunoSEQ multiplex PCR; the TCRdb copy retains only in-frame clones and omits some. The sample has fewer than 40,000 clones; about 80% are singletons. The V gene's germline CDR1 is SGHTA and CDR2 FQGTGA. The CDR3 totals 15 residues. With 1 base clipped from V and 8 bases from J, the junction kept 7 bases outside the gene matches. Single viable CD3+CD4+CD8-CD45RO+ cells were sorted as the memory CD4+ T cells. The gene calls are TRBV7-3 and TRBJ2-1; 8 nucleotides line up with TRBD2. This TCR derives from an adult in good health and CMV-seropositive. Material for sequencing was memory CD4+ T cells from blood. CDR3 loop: CASSLRASGFDEQFF. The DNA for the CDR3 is TGTGCCAGCAGCTTAAGGGCTAGCGGGTTCGATGAGCAGTTCTTC.